These 29 T cell receptor beta chains originate from one sample sequenced in a study of blood T cell repertoires in COVID-19. Libraries were prepared by immunoSEQ multiplex PCR; TCRdb keeps only in-frame clonotypes and omits some of them. The sample has some 190,000 clones, more than 75% seen once. Sequenced sample: PBMCs or T cells enriched from blood (not recorded which). These receptors came from a woman aged 45-60 years with acute COVID-19.

The chain joins TRBV7-3 to TRBJ2-3; 10 bases are a match to TRBD2. Unmatched junction bases numbered 7, after V lost 2 bases and J lost 5 bases. The germline CDR1 and CDR2 sequences are SGHTA and FQGTGA. There are 16 residues in the CDR3. The CDR3 sequence is CASSLGASGGIDTQYF. In DNA, the CDR3 is TGTGCCAGCAGCTTAGGCGCTAGCGGGGGAATAGATACGCAGTATTTT.

The J gene is TRBJ1-1, the V gene TRBV7-2; D perhaps matches TRBD1 (5 bases). The CDR3 sequence is 15 residues long. In germline, CDR1 is SGHTA, CDR2 FQGNSA. The V end lost 3 bases, the J end lost 4 bases, and 15 bases lay between the germline ends. Written as DNA, the CDR3 is TGTGCCAGCAGCTTTAGGGAGGGACGGGCCACTGAAGCTTTCTTT. Protein sequence: CASSFREGRATEAFF.

The V and J genes are TRBV7-9 and TRBJ2-3; possible D gene TRBD1, 5 bases. The V gene's germline CDR1 is SEHNR and CDR2 FQNEAQ (reference sequence). This CDR3 has 14 amino acids. The V end was cut by 6 bases, the J end by 1 base, with 11 bases between. The CDR3 loop reads CASSWARGTDTQYF. The CDR3 DNA follows: TGTGCCAGCAGTTGGGCCAGGGGCACAGATACGCAGTATTTT.

The rearrangement joins TRBV7-8 to TRBJ1-1; D remains ambiguous. This CDR3 has 14 amino acids. Germline lookup yields CDR1 SGHVS and CDR2 FQNEAQ. V was clipped by 5 bases and J by 4 bases, with 14 bases between them. For the CDR3, the DNA is TGTGCCAGCAGCCTACTTAGGGAGAGCACTGAAGCTTTCTTT. Translating it yields CASSLLRESTEAFF.

The chain has TRBV29-1 and TRBJ2-7; 10 bases fit TRBD1. V was clipped by 4 bases and J by 6 bases; unmatched bases: 6. The CDR3 contains 13 residues. In germline, CDR1 is SQVTM, CDR2 ANQGSEA. CDR3 region: CSVAETGGSEQYV. CDR3 nucleotides: TGCAGCGTTGCTGAGACAGGGGGCAGCGAGCAGTACGTC.

The chain couples TRBV28 to TRBJ2-5; the D gene is possibly TRBD2 (5 bases). The V and J ends lost 4 bases and 5 bases respectively, with 11 bases between them. Germline V gene sequence: CDR1 MDHEN, CDR2 SYDVKM. The CDR3 loop spans 13 amino acids. CDR3 sequence reads: CASSSEGRETQYF. The CDR3 DNA follows: TGTGCCAGCAGTTCCGAGGGTAGGGAGACCCAGTACTTC.

This chain links TRBV30 with TRBJ1-4; no clear D gene. Germline assignment: CDR1 GTSNPN and CDR2 SVGIG (reference sequence). This CDR3 has 15 residues. The V and J ends lost 3 bases and 2 bases respectively, with 13 bases between them. CDR3: CAWSQSPGTNEKLFF. The DNA for the CDR3 is TGTGCCTGGAGCCAAAGCCCAGGTACTAATGAAAAACTGTTTTTT.

The chain joins TRBV7-8 to TRBJ1-1; 8 bases are shared with TRBD1. The ends lost 2 bases at V and 0 bases at J; junction bases unmatched: 5. This CDR3 region has 16 residues. Germline assignment: CDR1 SGHVS and CDR2 FQNEAQ. The CDR3 nucleotides are TGTGCCAGCAGCTTACGGACAGGGACAATGAACACTGAAGCTTTCTTT. As protein: CASSLRTGTMNTEAFF.

This rearrangement joins TRBV5-4 to TRBJ2-7; weak D call: TRBD1 (5 bases). Germline V lookup: CDR1 SGHNT, CDR2 YYREEE (reference sequence). This CDR3 region has 14 residues. Deletions cut 4 bases from V and 7 bases from J, with 18 bases between. The CDR3 nucleotides are TGTGCCAGCAGCCGTCAGGGTGACCTTCGGGAGCAGTACGTC. Its translation: CASSRQGDLREQYV.

J is TRBJ1-2 and V is TRBV18; TRBD1 aligns across 10 bases. V shed 3 bases, J shed 7 bases, and the junction held 8 bases outside the gene matches. The CDR3 is 15 residues long. Germline-derived CDR1 and CDR2 are KGHSH and LQKENI. For the CDR3, the DNA is TGTGCCAGCTCACCGCTCGACAGGGGGCATAGTGGCTACACCTTC. Its protein is CASSPLDRGHSGYTF.

V and J are TRBV6-4 and TRBJ1-2, with 10 bases that match TRBD1. Germline CDR1 is MRHNA and CDR2 is SNTAGT. This CDR3 is built from 17 residues. The V segment lost 6 bases and the J segment 6 bases; nucleotides outside the gene matches: 16. The CDR3 loop is CASSPSPTGGGPHGYTF. Written as DNA, the CDR3 is TGTGCCAGCAGCCCATCGCCGACAGGGGGCGGACCCCATGGCTACACCTTC.

In this sample, this clone turned up a few times. The J gene is TRBJ2-3, the V gene TRBV5-5; D is uncertain. CDR1 SGHKS and CDR2 YYEKEE come from the germline V gene (reference sequence). The CDR3 is 15 amino acids. Deletions cut 0 bases from V and 2 bases from J, with 10 bases between. This CDR3 reads CASSLAQVFTDTQYF. The CDR3 coding sequence is TGTGCCAGCAGCTTGGCTCAGGTTTTCACAGATACGCAGTATTTT.

The rearrangement links TRBV29-1 to TRBJ2-5; TRBD2 might be the D (6 bases). The CDR3 has 15 residues. In germline, CDR1 is SQVTM, CDR2 ANQGSEA. The V and J ends lost 7 bases and 2 bases respectively, with 20 bases between them. The CDR3 nucleotides read TGCAGCGCAGGTGGGGGGAGCCGGCCACAAGAGACCCAGTACTTC. The encoded protein is CSAGGGSRPQETQYF.

This sequence joins TRBV5-1 and TRBJ1-4; D may be TRBD1 (5 bases). The CDR3 is 13 residues long. V gave up 4 bases and J gave up 8 bases, with 12 bases separating them. Per germline, CDR1 SGHRS and CDR2 YFSETQ. CDR3: CASSPSRGEKLFF. CDR3 DNA sequence: TGCGCCAGCAGCCCGTCAAGGGGCGAAAAACTGTTTTTT.

This clone showed up just once. The V gene is TRBV7-2, the J gene TRBJ2-7, with 8 positions matching TRBD1. Germline CDR1 reads SGHTA; CDR2 reads FQGNSA. The junction had 4 bases not matched to a gene; V was cut back by 5 bases and J by 1 base. The CDR3 consists of 14 residues. The DNA of the CDR3 is TGTGCCAGCAGCGCCGGACAGGGATCCTACGAGCAGTACGTC. It translates to CASSAGQGSYEQYV.

This clone showed up just a few times. The rearrangement uses TRBV7-9 and TRBJ1-2; TRBD1 might be the D (5 bases). Germline CDR1 reads SEHNR; CDR2 reads FQNEAQ (reference sequence). The CDR3 spans 17 residues. Trimming took 2 bases from V and 2 from J, leaving 18 bases between them. The CDR3 is CASSLLAGRSINYGYTF. CDR3 in DNA: TGTGCCAGCAGCTTACTGGCAGGGAGGTCGATAAACTATGGCTACACCTTC.

The table lists this clone with a few counts. The chain is built from TRBV7-9 and TRBJ1-4; 7 bases are shared with TRBD1. Trimming cost V 5 bases and J 0 bases; bases outside gene matches: 6. Germline V gene sequence: CDR1 SEHNR, CDR2 FQNEAQ (reference sequence). The CDR3 extends over 16 amino acids. CDR3 region: CASSIGDRATNEKLFF. DNA for the CDR3: TGTGCCAGCAGCATAGGGGACAGAGCAACTAATGAAAAACTGTTTTTT.

This rearrangement joins TRBV9 to TRBJ1-6; no clear D gene. V dropped 4 bases and J dropped 11 bases, with 10 bases sitting between them. Germline V gene sequence: CDR1 SGDLS, CDR2 YYNGEE. The CDR3 is 12 amino acids. DNA for the CDR3: TGTGCCAGCAGCAGCGACCGTCCACCCCTCCACTTT. Its protein is CASSSDRPPLHF.

This clone came up many times. Here the CDR3 reads CASSSGTSSETQYF. CDR3 sequence (DNA): TGTGCCAGCAGTTCCGGGACTAGCAGTGAGACCCAGTACTTC. This chain joins TRBV6-2 or TRBV6-3 and TRBJ2-5, with 9 nucleotides matching TRBD2. The germline V gene has CDR1 MNHEY and CDR2 SVGEGT. The length of the CDR3 is 14 residues. With 4 bases clipped from V and 5 bases from J, the junction kept 5 bases outside the gene matches.

V gene TRBV19 combines with J gene TRBJ1-2; D unclear. Germline CDR1 and CDR2: LNHDA and SQIVND (reference sequence). V dropped 3 bases and J dropped 4 bases, with 18 bases sitting between them. The CDR3 consists of 16 residues. CDR3: CASSMGNRRPGYGYTF. CDR3 DNA: TGTGCCAGTAGTATGGGTAATCGCCGACCAGGCTATGGCTACACCTTC.

The chain is built from TRBV7-9 and TRBJ2-1, with 8 bases lining up with TRBD2. Germline CDR1 and CDR2: SEHNR and FQNEAQ (reference sequence). With 8 bases clipped from V and 9 bases from J, the junction kept 15 bases outside the gene matches. The CDR3 extends over 15 amino acids. The CDR3 region has the DNA TGTGCCAGCGCATTTGGAGCGGGGGAGTTTGGTGAGCAGTTCTTC. It translates to CASAFGAGEFGEQFF.

J is TRBJ2-1 and V is TRBV18, with TRBD2 matching over 14 bases. This CDR3 spans 17 amino acids. J was trimmed by 6 bases and V by 5 bases; bases with no gene match: 9. The germline CDR1 and CDR2 sequences are KGHSH and LQKENI. The CDR3 DNA follows: TGTGCCAGCTCAGTAAGGACTAGCGGGGGGCAAGGCAATGAGCAGTTCTTC. Protein product: CASSVRTSGGQGNEQFF. Complete variable domain (other parts from reference TRBV18 and TRBJ2-1): NAGVMQNPRHLVRRRGQEARLRCSPMKGHSHVYWYRQLPEEGLKFMVYLQKENIIDESGMPKERFSAEFPKEGPSILRIQQVVRGDSAAYFCASSVRTSGGQGNEQFFGPGTRLTVL.

The V gene is TRBV7-9, the J gene TRBJ2-1; D not resolved. V was trimmed by 0 bases and J by 7 bases, leaving 13 bases between them. CDR3 length: 15 residues. Germline loops: CDR1 SEHNR, CDR2 FQNEAQ (reference sequence). CDR3 nucleotides: TGTGCCAGCAGCTTAGCGGGCGCCCCCCGGAATGAGCAGTTCTTC. Translating it yields CASSLAGAPRNEQFF. Full variable domain (outside the CDR3, taken from reference TRBV7-9 and TRBJ2-1): DTGVSQNPRHKITKRGQNVTFRCDPISEHNRLYWYRQTLGQGPEFLTYFQNEAQLEKSRLLSDRFSAERPKGSFSTLEIQRTEQGDSAMYLCASSLAGAPRNEQFFGPGTRLTVL.

This rearrangement joins TRBV5-6 to TRBJ1-2, with 7 positions matching TRBD1. The V gene's germline CDR1 is SGHDT and CDR2 YYEEEE. Germline trimming cut 2 bases from V and 0 bases from J; bases unmatched to any gene: 10. The CDR3 covers 17 residues. In DNA, the CDR3 is TGTGCCAGCAGCTTTTTTAACCGGGACAGAGCTAACTATGGCTACACCTTC. This gives the protein CASSFFNRDRANYGYTF.

This chain links TRBV5-6 with TRBJ1-1; the D is unclear. There are 16 residues in the CDR3. The V end was cut by 4 bases, the J end by 5 bases, with 21 bases between. CDR1 and CDR2 from the germline V gene are SGHDT and YYEEEE. The CDR3 loop reads CASSLLAMGIITEAFF. DNA of the CDR3: TGTGCCAGCAGCCTATTAGCGATGGGGATCATAACTGAAGCTTTCTTT. Together with reference TRBV5-6 and TRBJ1-1, the CDR3 gives the full variable domain: DAGVTQSPTHLIKTRGQQVTLRCSPKSGHDTVSWYQQALGQGPQFIFQYYEEEERQRGNFPDRFSGHQFPNYSSELNVNALLLGDSALYLCASSLLAMGIITEAFFGQGTRLTVV.

This chain links TRBV24-1 with TRBJ1-2; no clear D. Germline CDR1 KGHDR, CDR2 SFDVKD. The length of the CDR3 is 16 residues. The V gene lost 5 bases and the J gene lost 0 bases, with 15 bases spanning the gap. CDR3 sequence (DNA): TGTGCCACCAGTGCCTCCTTTCCTGACACTAACTATGGCTACACCTTC. This sequence encodes CATSASFPDTNYGYTF.

The gene calls are TRBV7-2 and TRBJ2-5; no firm D call. With 1 base removed from V and 5 bases from J, the gap between germline ends came to 11 bases. CDR1 is SGHTA and CDR2 is FQGNSA in the germline V gene. The CDR3 totals 14 residues. This CDR3 reads CASSLVPSSETQYF. CDR3 nucleotides: TGTGCCAGCAGCTTAGTCCCTAGTAGCGAGACCCAGTACTTC.

V gene TRBV7-2 combines with J gene TRBJ2-2, with 7 bases that match TRBD2. Germline lookup yields CDR1 SGHTA and CDR2 FQGNSA. The CDR3 is 14 amino acids. The V and J ends lost 4 bases and 7 bases, in that order; junction bases with no gene match: 6. This CDR3 is CASSWTRGGGELFF. CDR3 bases: TGTGCCAGCAGCTGGACTAGAGGCGGCGGGGAGCTGTTTTTT.

The rearrangement links TRBV27 to TRBJ2-7; weak D call: TRBD2 (6 bases). V lost 7 bases to trimming and J lost 1 base, with 14 bases between them. Germline CDR1 reads MNHEY; CDR2 reads SMNVEV (reference sequence). The CDR3 runs 14 residues. CDR3 region: CASMVSGGSYEQYV. DNA of the CDR3: TGTGCCAGCATGGTATCCGGGGGATCCTACGAGCAGTACGTC.